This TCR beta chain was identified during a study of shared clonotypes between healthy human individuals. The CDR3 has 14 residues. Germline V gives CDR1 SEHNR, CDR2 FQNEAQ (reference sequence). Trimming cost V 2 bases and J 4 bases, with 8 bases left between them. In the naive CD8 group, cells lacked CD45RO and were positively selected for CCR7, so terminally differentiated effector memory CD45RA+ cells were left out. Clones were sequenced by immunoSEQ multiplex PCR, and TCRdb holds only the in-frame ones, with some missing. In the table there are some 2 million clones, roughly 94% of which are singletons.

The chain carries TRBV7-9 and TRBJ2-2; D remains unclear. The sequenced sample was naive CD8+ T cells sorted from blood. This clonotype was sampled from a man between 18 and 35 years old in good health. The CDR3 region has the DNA TGTGCCAGCAGCTTACATCAGAGCACCGGGGAGCTGTTTTTT. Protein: CASSLHQSTGELFF.